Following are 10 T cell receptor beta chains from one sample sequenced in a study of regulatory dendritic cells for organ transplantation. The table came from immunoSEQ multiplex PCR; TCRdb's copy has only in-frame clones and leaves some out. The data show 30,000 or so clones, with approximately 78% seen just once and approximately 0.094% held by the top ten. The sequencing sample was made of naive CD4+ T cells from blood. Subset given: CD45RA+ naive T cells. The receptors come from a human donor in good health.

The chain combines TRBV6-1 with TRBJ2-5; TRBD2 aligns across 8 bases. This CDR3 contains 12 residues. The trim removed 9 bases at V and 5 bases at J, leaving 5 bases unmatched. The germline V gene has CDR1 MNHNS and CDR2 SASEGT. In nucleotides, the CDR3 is TGTGCCAGTGGGCCGGGGGGGGAGACCCAGTACTTC. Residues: CASGPGGETQYF.

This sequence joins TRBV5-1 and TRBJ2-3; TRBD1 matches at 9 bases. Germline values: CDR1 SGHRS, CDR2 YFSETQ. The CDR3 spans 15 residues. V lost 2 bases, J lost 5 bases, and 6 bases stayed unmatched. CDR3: CASSLQGTGRDTQYF. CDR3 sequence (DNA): TGCGCCAGCAGCTTACAAGGGACAGGGAGAGATACGCAGTATTTT. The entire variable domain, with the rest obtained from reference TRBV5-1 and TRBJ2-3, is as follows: KAGVTQTPRYLIKTRGQQVTLSCSPISGHRSVSWYQQTPGQGLQFLFEYFSETQRNKGNFPGRFSGRQFSNSRSEMNVSTLELGDSALYLCASSLQGTGRDTQYFGPGTRLTVL.

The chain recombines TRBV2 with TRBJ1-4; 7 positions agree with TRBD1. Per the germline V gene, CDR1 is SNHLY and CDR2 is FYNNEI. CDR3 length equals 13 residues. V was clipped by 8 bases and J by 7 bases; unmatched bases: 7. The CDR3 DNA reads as TGTGCCAGCGGCACAGGGGCGGGTGAAAAACTGTTTTTT. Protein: CASGTGAGEKLFF.

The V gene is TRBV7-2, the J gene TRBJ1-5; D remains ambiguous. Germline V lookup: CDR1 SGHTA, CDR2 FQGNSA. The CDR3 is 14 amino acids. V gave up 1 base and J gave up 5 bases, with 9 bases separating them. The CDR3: CASSLDRSYQPQHF. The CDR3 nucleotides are TGTGCCAGCAGCTTAGACCGGAGCTATCAGCCCCAGCATTTT.

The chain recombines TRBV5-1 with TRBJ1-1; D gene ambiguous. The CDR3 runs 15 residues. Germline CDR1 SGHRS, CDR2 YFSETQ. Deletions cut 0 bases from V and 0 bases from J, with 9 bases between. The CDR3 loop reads CASSLEEQLNTEAFF. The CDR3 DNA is TGCGCCAGCAGCTTGGAAGAGCAATTGAACACTGAAGCTTTCTTT.

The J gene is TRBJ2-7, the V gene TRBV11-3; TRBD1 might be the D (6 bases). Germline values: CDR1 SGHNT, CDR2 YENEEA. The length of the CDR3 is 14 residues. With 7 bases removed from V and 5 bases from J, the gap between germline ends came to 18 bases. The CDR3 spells CASTQRRGPDEQYF. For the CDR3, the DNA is TGTGCCAGCACCCAACGCAGGGGTCCGGACGAGCAGTACTTC.

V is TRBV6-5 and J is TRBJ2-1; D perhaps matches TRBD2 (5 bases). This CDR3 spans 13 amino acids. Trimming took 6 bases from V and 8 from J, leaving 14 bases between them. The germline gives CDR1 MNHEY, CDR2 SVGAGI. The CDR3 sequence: CASRPGAGHEQFF. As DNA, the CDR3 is TGTGCCAGCAGACCGGGCGCGGGTCATGAGCAGTTCTTC.

The CDR3 region has the DNA TGTGCCAGCAGTCCGACTAGCGGGACCCTTGGGACCCAGTACTTC. Its protein product is CASSPTSGTLGTQYF. The chain employs TRBV2 and TRBJ2-5, with TRBD2 matching 11 bases. V trimming: 5 bases; J trimming: 7 bases; junction bases outside the gene matches: 9. CDR1 and CDR2 (germline): SNHLY, FYNNEI. The CDR3 totals 15 residues.

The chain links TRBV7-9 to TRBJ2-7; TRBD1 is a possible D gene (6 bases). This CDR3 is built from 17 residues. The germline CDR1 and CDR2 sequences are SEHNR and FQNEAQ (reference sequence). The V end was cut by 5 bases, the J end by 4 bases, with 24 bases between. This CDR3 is CASSPRTVRVGIYEQYF. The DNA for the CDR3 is TGTGCCAGCAGCCCCCGGACAGTGCGGGTGGGAATTTACGAGCAGTACTTC. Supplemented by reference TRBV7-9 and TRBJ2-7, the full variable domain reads DTGVSQNPRHKITKRGQNVTFRCDPISEHNRLYWYRQTLGQGPEFLTYFQNEAQLEKSRLLSDRFSAERPKGSFSTLEIQRTEQGDSAMYLCASSPRTVRVGIYEQYFGPGTRLTVT.

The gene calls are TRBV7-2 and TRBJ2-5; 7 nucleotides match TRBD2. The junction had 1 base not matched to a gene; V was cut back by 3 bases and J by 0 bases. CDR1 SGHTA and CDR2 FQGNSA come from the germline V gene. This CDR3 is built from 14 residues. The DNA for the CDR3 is TGTGCCAGCAGCTTGGGGGGGTACCAAGAGACCCAGTACTTC. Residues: CASSLGGYQETQYF.